The 20 T cell receptor beta chains listed next were all sequenced from one sample in a study of blood T cell repertoires in COVID-19. This table comes from immunoSEQ multiplex PCR, and its TCRdb copy is limited to in-frame clones, with some not included. There are some 200,000 clones in the sample; around 82% occur only once, and approximately 2.9% lies in the top ten. The sequencing input was peripheral blood. These receptors originate from a woman in her twenties or thirties who had recovered from COVID-19.

This sequence joins TRBV3-1 (or the pseudogene TRBV3-2) and TRBJ1-6, with 7 bases that match TRBD1. Germline V CDR1 and CDR2: LGHDT, YNNKEL (reference sequence). The CDR3 totals 15 residues. V shed 5 bases and J 9 bases; nucleotides not matched to a gene: 10. The CDR3 nucleotides are TGTGCCAGCAGCATTGACAGGGCGGATACTTCACCCCTCCACTTT. It encodes CASSIDRADTSPLHF.

In its sample, this clone was seen once. The chain joins TRBV29-1 to TRBJ2-1; D is unresolved. The CDR3 runs 12 residues. Germline V gives CDR1 SQVTM, CDR2 ANQGSEA. Trimming removed 4 bases from V and 2 bases from J, with 6 bases in between. The CDR3 loop reads CSVAGTYNEQFF. In nucleotides, the CDR3 is TGCAGCGTTGCAGGTACCTACAATGAGCAGTTCTTC.

V usage is TRBV5-4 and J usage is TRBJ1-2; tentatively, D is TRBD1 (6 bases). The CDR3 is made up of 15 amino acids. CDR1 and CDR2 (germline): SGHNT, YYREEE (reference sequence). V shed 3 bases and J shed 4 bases, with 16 bases lying between them. The CDR3 coding sequence is TGTGCCAGCAGCTCTGAGACAGGTGGTGTCTATGGCTACACCTTC. Translating it yields CASSSETGGVYGYTF. Full variable domain (outside the CDR3, taken from reference TRBV5-4 and TRBJ1-2): ETGVTQSPTHLIKTRGQQVTLRCSSQSGHNTVSWYQQALGQGPQFIFQYYREEENGRGNFPPRFSGLQFPNYSSELNVNALELDDSALYLCASSSETGGVYGYTFGSGTRLTVV.

The chain combines TRBV10-3 with TRBJ2-3; 9 positions agree with TRBD2. Germline CDR1 is ENHRY and CDR2 is SYGVKD. This CDR3 is 16 amino acids long. J gave up 4 bases and V 4 bases, and 9 bases lay outside the gene matches. In DNA, the CDR3 is TGTGCCATCAGTGGCGGTAGCGGGAGTTTCGCAGATACGCAGTATTTT. Translation: CAISGGSGSFADTQYF.

The J gene is TRBJ1-5, the V gene TRBV10-2; TRBD1 matches at 7 bases. Trimming cost V 2 bases and J 1 base; bases outside gene matches: 2. This CDR3 is 15 amino acids long. The germline gives CDR1 WSHSY, CDR2 SAAADI. In nucleotides, the CDR3 is TGCGCCAGCAGTGAGGGACAGGCAAGCAATCAGCCCCAGCATTTT. Translating it yields CASSEGQASNQPQHF.

The sample holds one count of this clone. The chain carries TRBV13 and TRBJ1-3; 9 bases match TRBD1. This CDR3 comprises 15 residues. V lost 1 base, J lost 4 bases, and 2 bases stayed unmatched. Germline CDR1 PRHDT, CDR2 FYEKMQ (reference sequence). The CDR3 DNA reads as TGTGCCAGCAGCTTAGTAGGACAGGGGGGAAACACCATATATTTT. The encoded protein is CASSLVGQGGNTIYF.

V and J are TRBV7-9 and TRBJ2-3; 9 bases match TRBD2. CDR1 is SEHNR and CDR2 is FQNEAQ in the germline V gene (reference sequence). V was pared by 0 bases and J by 6 bases, with 7 bases of the junction left unmatched. The CDR3 is made up of 16 amino acids. CDR3 protein: CASSLAGGRAADTQYF. The CDR3 coding sequence is TGTGCCAGCAGCTTAGCGGGCGGGAGGGCCGCGGATACGCAGTATTTT.

The rearrangement joins TRBV6-5 to TRBJ2-1, with unresolved D. CDR3 length: 13 amino acids. Germline V gives CDR1 MNHEY, CDR2 SVGAGI. V shed 8 bases and J shed 7 bases, with 15 bases lying between them. CDR3 sequence (DNA): TGTGCCAGCGGAGAGACCCTAACAAATGAGCAGTTCTTC. It codes for CASGETLTNEQFF.

The rearrangement joins TRBV10-3 to TRBJ2-1; the match to TRBD1 covers 8 bases. From germline, CDR1 is ENHRY and CDR2 SYGVKD. The J segment lost 8 bases and the V segment lost 3 bases, leaving 9 bases of the junction unmatched. The CDR3 consists of 15 residues. The CDR3 coding sequence is TGTGCCATCAGTGACAAGGGGCAGGGGGCCGATGAGCAGTTCTTC. It specifies CAISDKGQGADEQFF.

This chain links TRBV3-1 (or the pseudogene TRBV3-2) with TRBJ1-2; a possible D gene is TRBD1 (6 bases). This CDR3 spans 11 amino acids. Trimming cost V 4 bases and J 10 bases, with 10 bases left between them. Per germline, CDR1 LGHDT and CDR2 YNNKEL (reference sequence). The CDR3 loop reads CASSLGQTYTF. CDR3 bases: TGTGCCAGCAGCCTCGGACAGACCTACACCTTC.

The chain uses TRBV30 and TRBJ1-5; D gene ambiguous. CDR1 is GTSNPN and CDR2 is SVGIG in the germline V gene (reference sequence). This CDR3 spans 14 amino acids. Between the trimmed V and J ends, which lost 2 bases and 5 bases, there was a span of 13 bases. The CDR3 nucleotides read TGTGCCTGGAGTAGAGAACAGCCTCATCAGCCCCAGCATTTT. This translates into CAWSREQPHQPQHF.

In this sample, this clone turned up once. The CDR3 DNA reads as TGTGCCAGCAGCCACCGGACAGGGGGCATGAGTACCGGGGAGCTGTTTTTT. Translating gives CASSHRTGGMSTGELFF. J is TRBJ2-2 and V is TRBV14; 11 bases are shared with TRBD1. Germline CDR1 SGHDN, CDR2 FVKESK. There are 17 residues in the CDR3. Trimming took 3 bases from V and 5 from J; bases not matched to a gene: 8.

This chain connects TRBV15 to TRBJ1-5, with 7 bases that match TRBD1. With V trimmed by 3 bases and J by 3 bases, 8 bases remained unmatched. Germline CDR1 is LNHNV and CDR2 is YYDKDF (reference sequence). The CDR3 has 16 residues. The CDR3 spells CATSSGNRGTNQPQHF. The CDR3 DNA reads TGTGCCACCAGCAGCGGTAACAGGGGCACCAATCAGCCCCAGCATTTT.

The CDR3 DNA reads TGTGCCAGCAGCCAGCGGGACAGGGTCGGGTATAGCAATCAGCCCCAGCATTTT. Translating gives CASSQRDRVGYSNQPQHF. V and J are TRBV5-6 and TRBJ1-5; TRBD1 aligns across 9 bases. CDR1 is SGHDT, CDR2 YYEEEE, per germline. Trimming took 4 bases from V and 0 from J; bases not matched to a gene: 11. CDR3 length: 18 residues.

The chain carries TRBV4-2 and TRBJ2-5; TRBD2 aligns across 13 bases. The V segment lost 4 bases and the J segment 5 bases; nucleotides outside the gene matches: 13. The CDR3 consists of 18 residues. CDR1 and CDR2 from the germline V gene are LGHNA and YNFKEQ. CDR3 nucleotides: TGTGCCAGCAGCCCAGGAACTAGCGGGAGGGCCGTAACGGAGACCCAGTACTTC. The encoded protein is CASSPGTSGRAVTETQYF.

This clone showed up just once. The chain links TRBV7-3 to TRBJ2-2; D call uncertain. Trimming removed 8 bases at V and 1 base at J, with 8 bases between. CDR3 length: 13 amino acids. Germline V gene data show CDR1 as SGHTA and CDR2 as FQGTGA. The CDR3 region is CASAQRNTGELFF. Here the CDR3 DNA reads TGTGCCAGCGCCCAGCGGAACACCGGGGAGCTGTTTTTT. The complete variable domain, with remaining parts taken from reference TRBV7-3 and TRBJ2-2, reads GAGVSQTPSNKVTEKGKYVELRCDPISGHTALYWYRQSLGQGPEFLIYFQGTGAADDSGLPNDRFFAVRPEGSVSTLKIQRTERGDSAVYLCASAQRNTGELFFGEGSRLTVL.

This rearrangement joins TRBV7-2 to TRBJ2-2; 8 bases line up with TRBD1. The germline gives CDR1 SGHTA, CDR2 FQGNSA. V lost 3 bases and J lost 2; bases outside the gene matches: 2. CDR3 length: 15 amino acids. CDR3 in amino acids: CASSLQGANTGELFF. Written as DNA, the CDR3 is TGTGCCAGCAGCTTGCAGGGGGCAAACACCGGGGAGCTGTTTTTT.

This chain connects TRBV11-2 to TRBJ1-5; D not certain. CDR3 length: 13 amino acids. Trimming shortened V by 3 bases and J by 7 bases, and 10 bases separated the two germline ends. Germline CDR1 reads SGHAT; CDR2 reads FQNNGV. The CDR3 DNA reads TGTGCCAGCAGCTTTGGCAGTACCCAGCCCCAGCATTTT. It specifies CASSFGSTQPQHF.

The chain uses TRBV19 and TRBJ2-1; D unclear. Germline assignment: CDR1 LNHDA and CDR2 SQIVND (reference sequence). V was shortened by 8 bases and J by 0 bases, with 5 bases between the two germline ends. This CDR3 spans 12 amino acids. The CDR3 DNA follows: TGTGCCAGTCGGAGCTCCTACAATGAGCAGTTCTTC. This sequence encodes CASRSSYNEQFF.

This chain links TRBV6-4 with TRBJ1-6, with 7 bases aligning to TRBD1. In germline, CDR1 is MRHNA, CDR2 SNTAGT. Losses at the gene ends were 11 bases for V and 7 bases for J; bases not matched to a gene: 5. CDR3 length: 12 residues. This CDR3 reads CARQGPNSPLHF. The DNA for the CDR3 is TGTGCCCGACAGGGCCCGAATTCACCCCTCCACTTT.